This paragraph reports one TCR beta chain. These data are taken from a study of immune heterogeneity within non-small cell lung tumors. Trimming took 0 bases from V and 4 from J; bases not matched to a gene: 15. The CDR3 contains 19 residues. CDR1 SGHDN and CDR2 FVKESK come from the germline V gene. Template material for each sample was roughly 600 ng of bulk tumor genomic DNA. Several biopsies per primary tumor were taken during surgery, spaced as far apart as possible. Patients underwent curative surgery for untreated, newly diagnosed non-small cell lung cancer. Multiplex PCR amplified the TCR beta CDR3 region. Its first round ran for approximately 11 cycles with 32 V and 13 J primers. TCRdb fed the multiplex PCR reads into MiXCR, producing one record per CDR3 protein. Of about 15,000 distinct CDR3 sequences detected, roughly 30% appear once; the ten largest clones hold 5.2%.

The TCR originated in a man in his forties with non-small cell lung cancer. The sequenced material came from lung tumor tissue. The chain couples TRBV14 to TRBJ1-1; TRBD1 matches 9 bases. CDR3 DNA sequence: TGTGCCAGCAGCCAAGATAACAGGGGGCCGGGCAAGAGGGGCACTGAAGCTTTCTTT. Amino acid sequence: CASSQDNRGPGKRGTEAFF.